These 28 T cell receptor beta chains originate from one sample sequenced in a study of blood T cells in healthy people across ages. The use of a sample-barcoded 5' primer and a J-beta primer mix characterized a second PCR of roughly 7 to 11 cycles. TCRdb independently ran MiXCR on the 5' RACE reads; one entry per CDR3 protein. The repertoire holds a few hundred thousand distinct CDR3 sequences, with roughly 26% as singletons. The material sequenced was blood. These receptors originate from a woman in her 70s in good health.

This clonotype was detected a few times. The V gene is TRBV20-1, the J gene TRBJ1-2, with D possibly TRBD1 on 5 matching bases. The CDR3 has 11 residues. V lost 6 bases, J lost 6 bases, and 11 bases lay in between. The germline V gene has CDR1 DFQATT and CDR2 SNEGSKA (reference sequence). CDR3 amino acids: CSAIRGDGYTF. CDR3 nucleotide sequence: TGCAGTGCGATAAGAGGGGATGGCTACACCTTC.

This clonotype came up a few times. The chain links TRBV5-1 to TRBJ2-1, with D possibly being TRBD1 (5 bases). Trimming cost V 7 bases and J 5 bases, with 10 bases left between them. The germline CDR1 and CDR2 sequences are SGHRS and YFSETQ. The CDR3 covers 12 residues. The CDR3 sequence: CASGQGHNEQFF. The CDR3 bases are TGCGCCAGCGGCCAGGGCCACAATGAGCAGTTCTTC.

The J gene is TRBJ1-3, the V gene TRBV4-1; no reliable D call. Trimming took 4 bases from V and 4 from J, leaving 14 bases between them. The CDR3 has 15 residues. CDR1 is MGHRA, CDR2 YSYEKL, per germline. In DNA form, the CDR3 reads TGCGCCAGCAGCCCCTCGTCGATCATGGGAAACACCATATATTTT. Translating it yields CASSPSSIMGNTIYF.

This clonotype was observed many times. The chain has TRBV6-2 or TRBV6-3 and TRBJ2-1; 10 bases align to TRBD2. The CDR3 runs to 16 residues. The V gene's germline CDR1 is MNHEY and CDR2 SVGEGT. The trim removed 6 bases at V and 7 bases at J, leaving 12 bases unmatched. CDR3 DNA sequence: TGTGCCAGCAGCATCATGGGACTAGCGCCTTTGAATGAGCAGTTCTTC. This encodes CASSIMGLAPLNEQFF.

The chain carries TRBV4-3 and TRBJ2-7; TRBD2 might be the D (5 bases). Between the trimmed V and J ends, which lost 0 bases and 7 bases, there was a span of 16 bases. Germline V gene lookup returns CDR1 LGHNA and CDR2 YSLEER. The CDR3 is 15 amino acids. Written as DNA, the CDR3 is TGCGCCAGCAGCCAAGATCTGGGATTACCGGGAGAGCAGTACTTC. Protein sequence: CASSQDLGLPGEQYF.

This clonotype has just a few counts. The V gene is TRBV5-1, the J gene TRBJ2-5, with D perhaps TRBD1 (7 bases). The ends were cut back, 5 bases at V and 5 bases at J, with 22 bases in the middle. The germline gives CDR1 SGHRS, CDR2 YFSETQ. The CDR3 contains 16 residues. The CDR3 protein is CASRSAAEGAWETQYF. DNA for the CDR3: TGCGCCAGCAGATCAGCAGCGGAGGGGGCTTGGGAGACCCAGTACTTC. Variable domain in full (rest from reference TRBV5-1 and TRBJ2-5): KAGVTQTPRYLIKTRGQQVTLSCSPISGHRSVSWYQQTPGQGLQFLFEYFSETQRNKGNFPGRFSGRQFSNSRSEMNVSTLELGDSALYLCASRSAAEGAWETQYFGPGTRLLVL.

This chain connects TRBV4-2 to TRBJ1-3, with TRBD1 as a possible D gene (6 bases). Germline CDR1 reads LGHNA; CDR2 reads YNFKEQ. Trimming shortened V by 4 bases and J by 8 bases, and 12 bases separated the two germline ends. The CDR3 is made up of 13 amino acids. CDR3 DNA: TGTGCCAGCAGCCCCGGACAGAAGGACACCATATATTTT. It specifies CASSPGQKDTIYF.

The CDR3 bases are TGCAGTGCTGAAGGACAGTTGATGACCCAGTACTTC. Its protein is CSAEGQLMTQYF. The genes are TRBV20-1 and TRBJ2-5; tentative D call: TRBD1 (6 bases). CDR1 DFQATT and CDR2 SNEGSKA come from the germline V gene (reference sequence). V lost 5 bases and J lost 7, with 14 bases in between. This CDR3 contains 12 residues.

V is TRBV20-1 and J is TRBJ2-5, with 10 nucleotides matching TRBD2. CDR1 is DFQATT and CDR2 is SNEGSKA in the germline V gene (reference sequence). There are 15 residues in the CDR3. J lost 6 bases, V lost 0 bases, and 7 bases had no gene match. The CDR3 reads CSARDIASGRQTQYF. The DNA of the CDR3 is TGCAGTGCTAGAGATATCGCTAGCGGGAGACAGACCCAGTACTTC.

The V call is TRBV5-1, the J call TRBJ2-1; TRBD2 aligns across 10 bases. Germline loops: CDR1 SGHRS, CDR2 YFSETQ. The CDR3 runs to 16 residues. The junction had 12 bases not matched to a gene; V was cut back by 5 bases and J by 7 bases. DNA of the CDR3: TGCGCCAGCAGTTCCCCACTAGCGGGATTGTATAATGAGCAGTTCTTC. It yields the protein CASSSPLAGLYNEQFF. Full variable domain (remainder filled in from reference TRBV5-1 and TRBJ2-1): KAGVTQTPRYLIKTRGQQVTLSCSPISGHRSVSWYQQTPGQGLQFLFEYFSETQRNKGNFPGRFSGRQFSNSRSEMNVSTLELGDSALYLCASSSPLAGLYNEQFFGPGTRLTVL.

V and J are TRBV7-9 and TRBJ2-7; perhaps TRBD2 as D (5 bases). The CDR3 length is 15 residues. V gave up 4 bases and J gave up 5 bases, with 18 bases separating them. CDR1 is SEHNR, CDR2 FQNEAQ, per germline (reference sequence). DNA for the CDR3: TGTGCCAGCAGCTATCAGGAGGCCGGAATGGACGAGCAGTACTTC. Translating it yields CASSYQEAGMDEQYF. The complete variable domain, with remaining parts taken from reference TRBV7-9 and TRBJ2-7, reads DTGVSQNPRHKITKRGQNVTFRCDPISEHNRLYWYRQTLGQGPEFLTYFQNEAQLEKSRLLSDRFSAERPKGSFSTLEIQRTEQGDSAMYLCASSYQEAGMDEQYFGPGTRLTVT.

This clonotype has ten or more counts. The chain recombines TRBV28 with TRBJ2-5; D could derive from TRBD1 or TRBD2 (6 bases each). The germline V gene encodes CDR1 MDHEN and CDR2 SYDVKM. V shed 7 bases and J shed 1 base, with 19 bases lying between them. The CDR3 has 16 amino acids. The CDR3 here is CASTPGGGGRQETQYF. CDR3 DNA sequence: TGTGCCAGCACCCCAGGCGGAGGGGGTCGCCAAGAGACCCAGTACTTC.

The chain joins TRBV20-1 to TRBJ1-1; D might be TRBD1 (5 bases). V lost 1 base and J 3 bases, leaving 12 bases between the germline ends. Germline values: CDR1 DFQATT, CDR2 SNEGSKA (reference sequence). This CDR3 is built from 14 residues. CDR3: CSARVTGGYTEAFF. For the CDR3, the DNA is TGCAGTGCTAGAGTTACGGGGGGGTACACTGAAGCTTTCTTT.

This clonotype has a count of ten or more. The chain employs TRBV12-3 or TRBV12-4 and TRBJ1-6; 7 bases are a match to TRBD1. V shed 4 bases and J 6 bases; nucleotides not matched to a gene: 3. The CDR3 has 14 amino acids. The CDR3 DNA reads as TGTGCCAGCAGTTGGTACAGGGGTAATTCACCCCTCCACTTT. Residues: CASSWYRGNSPLHF.

The chain uses TRBV29-1 and TRBJ2-3, with D unresolved. CDR3 size: 13 residues. V was clipped by 3 bases and J by 4 bases, with 11 bases between them. Germline V CDR1 and CDR2: SQVTM, ANQGSEA. CDR3 amino acids: CSVEGPWADTQYF. CDR3 bases: TGCAGCGTTGAGGGTCCGTGGGCAGATACGCAGTATTTT.

As for this clonotype: Relative to the germline gene, one junction end is altered; a read error may explain this. The chain joins TRBV7-9 to TRBJ2-5; D not resolved. This CDR3 spans 15 amino acids. CDR1 is SEHNR, CDR2 FQNEAQ, per germline (reference sequence). In DNA, the CDR3 is TGTGCCGGCAGCCCCCCAGCGTCCCCACAAGAGACCCAGTACTTC. It encodes CAGSPPASPQETQYF.

This clonotype was detected only a few times. The rearrangement joins TRBV7-9 to TRBJ2-3, with 11 nucleotides matching TRBD2. The CDR3 runs to 17 residues. The germline gives CDR1 SEHNR, CDR2 FQNEAQ (reference sequence). The ends lost 5 bases at V and 1 base at J; junction bases unmatched: 8. The CDR3 loop is CASSPKGLAGRTDTQYF. In DNA form, the CDR3 reads TGTGCCAGCAGCCCCAAAGGACTAGCGGGCCGCACAGATACGCAGTATTTT.

This clonotype was picked up a small number of times. The rearrangement uses TRBV6-2 or TRBV6-3 and TRBJ2-7; TRBD1 aligns across 9 bases. Germline V gene lookup returns CDR1 MNHEY and CDR2 SVGEGT. This CDR3 has 18 amino acids. The V gene end was trimmed by 3 bases and the J gene end by 2 bases; junction bases not matched to a gene: 14. Here the CDR3 DNA reads TGTGCCAGCAGTTATCCGCCTCCCGGGACAGGGTTAACCTACGAGCAGTACTTC. This encodes CASSYPPPGTGLTYEQYF.

This chain joins TRBV5-1 and TRBJ2-5; weak D call: TRBD1 (6 bases). There are 18 residues in the CDR3. Trimming stripped 0 bases from V and 9 bases from J, with 27 bases between. The V gene's germline CDR1 is SGHRS and CDR2 YFSETQ. The CDR3 bases are TGCGCCAGCAGCTTGGTGGGACACCTTACATTAGAGTTCTCGTCCCAGTACTTC. It encodes CASSLVGHLTLEFSSQYF.

The gene calls are TRBV19 and TRBJ2-2; no reliable D call. The germline CDR1 and CDR2 sequences are LNHDA and SQIVND (reference sequence). Trimming pared 4 bases from V and 2 bases from J, leaving 11 bases between. The CDR3 runs 15 residues. CDR3 DNA: TGTGCCAGTAGTAACACGCCGGCAAACACCGGGGAGCTGTTTTTT. Protein product: CASSNTPANTGELFF.

This clonotype has ten or more counts. The CDR3 loop is CASSPTGSLNNEQFF. The CDR3 region has the DNA TGTGCCAGCAGTCCAACAGGGTCCCTTAACAATGAGCAGTTCTTC. The chain employs TRBV28 and TRBJ2-1; D is perhaps TRBD1 (6 bases). Trimming left V 5 bases short and J 5 bases short, with 16 bases between. The CDR3 has 15 residues. Germline CDR1 and CDR2: MDHEN and SYDVKM.

This clonotype was counted only a few times. This sequence joins TRBV7-2 and TRBJ2-4; D is unresolved. The germline CDR1 and CDR2 sequences are SGHTA and FQGNSA. This CDR3 spans 14 amino acids. Trimming took 5 bases from V and 0 from J, leaving 8 bases between them. Written as DNA, the CDR3 is TGTGCCAGCAGCGCCGAACTAGCCAAAAACATTCAGTACTTC. It encodes CASSAELAKNIQYF.

This chain uses TRBV20-1 with TRBJ1-4, with 10 bases fitting TRBD1. From germline, CDR1 is DFQATT and CDR2 SNEGSKA (reference sequence). J was trimmed by 5 bases and V by 7 bases; bases with no gene match: 7. CDR3 length: 14 residues. The CDR3 is CSVTDRGLNEKLFF. The CDR3, as DNA: TGCAGTGTGACCGACAGGGGGCTAAATGAAAAACTGTTTTTT.

This clonotype was counted between two and nine times. The chain recombines TRBV6-6 with TRBJ2-2; TRBD2 matches 11 bases. Trimming cost V 8 bases and J 1 base; bases outside gene matches: 6. The CDR3 loop spans 16 amino acids. Germline V gene sequence: CDR1 MNHNY, CDR2 SVGAGI (reference sequence). The CDR3 loop is CASQGLAERNTGELFF. DNA of the CDR3: TGTGCCAGCCAGGGACTAGCGGAAAGGAACACCGGGGAGCTGTTTTTT.

CDR3 region: CASSLFEWAALGGETQYF. The DNA of the CDR3 is TGTGCCAGCAGCTTATTTGAGTGGGCAGCCCTAGGGGGAGAGACCCAGTACTTC. The V gene is TRBV7-8, the J gene TRBJ2-5; D might be TRBD1 (6 bases). The CDR3 has 18 residues. V lost 2 bases, J lost 4 bases, and 23 bases lay in between. CDR1 and CDR2 (germline): SGHVS, FQNEAQ. The whole variable domain, remainder taken from reference TRBV7-8 and TRBJ2-5, is GAGVSQSPRYKVAKRGQDVALRCDPISGHVSLFWYQQALGQGPEFLTYFQNEAQLDKSGLPSDRFFAERPEGSVSTLKIQRTQQEDSAVYLCASSLFEWAALGGETQYFGPGTRLLVL.

This chain joins TRBV4-1 and TRBJ2-1, with no clear D. V lost 2 bases and J lost 0, with 5 bases in between. The CDR3 consists of 14 residues. Germline CDR1 reads MGHRA; CDR2 reads YSYEKL. Here the CDR3 reads CASSQIDSYNEQFF. Here the CDR3 DNA reads TGCGCCAGCAGCCAAATAGACTCCTACAATGAGCAGTTCTTC.

The chain joins TRBV4-1 to TRBJ2-2; the D is unclear. The length of the CDR3 is 14 residues. CDR1 and CDR2 (germline): MGHRA, YSYEKL. V was trimmed by 0 bases and J by 3 bases, leaving 5 bases between them. CDR3 sequence (DNA): TGCGCCAGCAGCCAAGAAAGGTACACCGGGGAGCTGTTTTTT. It is translated as CASSQERYTGELFF.

This chain connects TRBV21-1 to TRBJ2-7. TRBV21-1 represents a pseudogene. CDR3 length: 19 amino acids. The CDR3 nucleotides are TGTGCCAGCAGCAAACCCCTTTTGTTCCGTGTATGGGTATACTACGAGCAGTACTTC. This codes for CASSKPLLFRVWVYYEQYF.